What follows is one TCR beta chain and its context. The data were taken from a study of blood T cell repertoires in COVID-19. Study in general: Researchers got acute and convalescent COVID-19 samples from the United States, Italy and Spain. In each case, the material was cDNA or gDNA derived from T cells, B-cell-depleted T cells, or PBMCs.

Original handling: It was from reference gene primer amplification that nucleated cell counts were estimated. TCRdb keeps only in-frame clones here, not all; method: immunoSEQ multiplex PCR. That table furnishes V, J and clone size, whereas the DNA furnished D and trimming. Of under 150,000 clones in the sample, around nine tenths were seen once. Trimming took 5 bases from V and 4 from J, leaving 8 bases between them. The CDR3 extends over 12 amino acids. The germline V gene has CDR1 KGHSH and CDR2 LQKENI. Sequenced sample: peripheral blood. This receptor was taken from a woman aged 40 to 50 with acute or convalescent COVID-19. The V and J genes are TRBV18 and TRBJ1-1; D ambiguous. CDR3 DNA: TGTGCCAGCTCATCCCTGAGCACTGAAGCTTTCTTT. It codes for CASSSLSTEAFF.